Below, one TCR beta chain is given with its context. The data belong to a study of T-cell memory formation after mild COVID-19. The CDR3 consists of 16 residues. J gave up 2 bases and V 4 bases, and 8 bases lay outside the gene matches. Germline CDR1 reads SGHTA; CDR2 reads FQGNSA. One entry per CDR3 protein results from TCRdb running MiXCR on the 5' RACE reads. Of roughly 58,000 distinct CDR3 sequences listed, 9.5% are singletons. What was sequenced was PBMCs or a T cell subset sorted from them (not recorded which). The chain carries TRBV7-2 and TRBJ2-3, with TRBD2 matching over 8 bases. The receptor comes from a man between 18 and 35 years old who had mild COVID-19 (a few samples of this study predate the infection). Cell type and time point are not known. The CDR3 spells CASSSRTSLNTDTQYF. The CDR3 nucleotides read TGTGCCAGCAGCTCCCGGACTAGCCTAAACACAGATACGCAGTATTTT.